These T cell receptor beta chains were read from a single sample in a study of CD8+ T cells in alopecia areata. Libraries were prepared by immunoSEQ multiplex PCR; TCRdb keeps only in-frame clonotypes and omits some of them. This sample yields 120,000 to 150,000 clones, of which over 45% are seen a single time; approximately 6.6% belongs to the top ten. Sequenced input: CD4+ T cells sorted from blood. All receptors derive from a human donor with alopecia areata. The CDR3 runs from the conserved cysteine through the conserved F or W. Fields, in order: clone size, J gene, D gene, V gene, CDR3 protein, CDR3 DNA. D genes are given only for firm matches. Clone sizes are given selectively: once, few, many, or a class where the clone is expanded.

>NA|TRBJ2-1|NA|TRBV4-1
CASSQDRWNEQFF
TGCGCCAGCAGCCAAGATCGCTGGAATGAGCAGTTCTTC
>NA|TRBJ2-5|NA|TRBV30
CAWSKEPGQETQYF
TGTGCCTGGAGTAAGGAACCAGGCCAAGAGACCCAGTACTTC
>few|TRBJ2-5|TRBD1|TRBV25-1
CASSEPQGARETQYF
TGTGCCAGCAGTGAACCGCAGGGGGCTCGGGAGACCCAGTACTTC
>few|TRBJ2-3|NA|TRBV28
CASSLPIPTDTQYF
TGTGCCAGCAGTTTACCTATTCCCACAGATACGCAGTATTTT
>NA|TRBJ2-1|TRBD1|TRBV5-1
CASSSDRGYRDEQFF
TGCGCCAGCAGCTCGGACAGGGGGTACAGAGATGAGCAGTTCTTC
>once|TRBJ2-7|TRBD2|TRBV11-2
CASSGPREDYEQYF
TGTGCCAGCAGCGGGCCGCGGGAGGACTACGAGCAGTACTTC
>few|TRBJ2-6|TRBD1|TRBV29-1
CSATGALSGANVLTF
TGCAGCGCGACAGGGGCCCTCTCTGGGGCCAACGTCCTGACTTTC
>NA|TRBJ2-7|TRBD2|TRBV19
CASSVAGGEQYF
TGTGCCAGTAGTGTAGCGGGAGGTGAGCAGTACTTC
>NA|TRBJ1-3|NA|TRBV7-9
CASSPSGSGGNTIYF
TGTGCCAGCAGCCCCTCCGGATCCGGGGGAAACACCATATATTTT
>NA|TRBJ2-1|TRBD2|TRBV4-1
CASSQESGLVVGEQFF
TGCGCCAGCAGCCAAGAGTCGGGACTAGTAGTGGGGGAGCAGTTCTTC
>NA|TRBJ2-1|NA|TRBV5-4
CASSSPDGDEQFF
TGTGCCAGCAGCTCGCCGGACGGCGATGAGCAGTTCTTC
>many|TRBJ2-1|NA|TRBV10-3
CAITNVPNDEQFF
TGTGCCATCACTAACGTCCCGAACGATGAGCAGTTCTTC
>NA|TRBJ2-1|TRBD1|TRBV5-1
CACRIGTGDNEQFF
TGCGCCTGCAGGATTGGGACAGGGGACAATGAGCAGTTCTTC
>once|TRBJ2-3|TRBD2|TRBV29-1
CSATTSGTQYF
TGCAGCGCGACCACTAGCGGGACTCAGTATTTT
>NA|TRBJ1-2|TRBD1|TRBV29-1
CSAKQGFAGYTF
TGCAGCGCCAAACAGGGGTTCGCTGGCTACACCTTC
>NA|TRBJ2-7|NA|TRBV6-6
CASSPSIIKNEQYF
TGTGCCAGCAGCCCGAGTATTATCAAGAACGAGCAGTACTTC